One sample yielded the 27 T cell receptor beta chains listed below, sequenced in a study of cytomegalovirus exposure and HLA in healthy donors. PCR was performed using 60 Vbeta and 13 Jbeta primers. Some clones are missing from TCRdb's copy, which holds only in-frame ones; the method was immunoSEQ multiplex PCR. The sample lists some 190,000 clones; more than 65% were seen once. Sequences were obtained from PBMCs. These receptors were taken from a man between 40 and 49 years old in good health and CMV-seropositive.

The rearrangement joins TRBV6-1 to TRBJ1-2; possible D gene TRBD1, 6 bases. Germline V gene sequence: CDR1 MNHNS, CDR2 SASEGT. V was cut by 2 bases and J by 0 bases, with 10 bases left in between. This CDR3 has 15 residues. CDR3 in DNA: TGTGCCAGCAGTGAAATAGGGGGGGCTAACTATGGCTACACCTTC. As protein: CASSEIGGANYGYTF.

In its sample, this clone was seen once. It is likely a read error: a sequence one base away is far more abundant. The CDR3 sequence: CASSLPLGGGNNEQYF. The CDR3 coding sequence is TGTGCCAGCAGTTTACCCCTGGGGGGAGGCAACAATGAGCAGTACTTC. V gene TRBV27 combines with J gene TRBJ2-7; D is possibly TRBD2 (6 bases). Looked up from germline, CDR1 is MNHEY and CDR2 is SMNVEV (reference sequence). Trimming removed 2 bases from V and 7 bases from J, with 21 bases in between. The length of the CDR3 is 16 residues.

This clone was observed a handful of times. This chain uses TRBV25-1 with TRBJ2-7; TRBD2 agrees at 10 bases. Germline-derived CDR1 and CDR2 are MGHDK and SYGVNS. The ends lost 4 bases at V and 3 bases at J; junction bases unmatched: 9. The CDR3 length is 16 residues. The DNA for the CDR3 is TGTGCCAGCAGTGCAGGGGTGGGACTAGCGAGCTACGAGCAGTACTTC. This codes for CASSAGVGLASYEQYF.

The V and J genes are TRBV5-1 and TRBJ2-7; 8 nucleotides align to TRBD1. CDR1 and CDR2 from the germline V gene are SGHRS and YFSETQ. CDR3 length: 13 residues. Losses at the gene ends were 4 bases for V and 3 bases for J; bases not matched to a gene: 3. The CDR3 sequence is CASSTDRGYEQYF. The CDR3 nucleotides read TGCGCCAGCAGCACCGACAGGGGCTACGAGCAGTACTTC.

The CDR3 here is CASSAGGDTDTQYF. For the CDR3, the DNA is TGTGCCAGCAGTGCGGGCGGGGATACAGATACGCAGTATTTT. The rearrangement uses TRBV2 and TRBJ2-3, with D tentatively TRBD2 (6 bases). This CDR3 has 14 amino acids. Trimming stripped 4 bases from V and 3 bases from J, with 11 bases between. The germline gives CDR1 SNHLY, CDR2 FYNNEI.

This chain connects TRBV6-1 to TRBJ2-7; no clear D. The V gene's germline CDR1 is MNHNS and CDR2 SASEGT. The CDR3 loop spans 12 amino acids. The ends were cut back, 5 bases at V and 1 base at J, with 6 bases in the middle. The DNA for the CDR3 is TGTGCCAGCAGTCCGCGATCCTACGAGCAGTACTTC. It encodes CASSPRSYEQYF.

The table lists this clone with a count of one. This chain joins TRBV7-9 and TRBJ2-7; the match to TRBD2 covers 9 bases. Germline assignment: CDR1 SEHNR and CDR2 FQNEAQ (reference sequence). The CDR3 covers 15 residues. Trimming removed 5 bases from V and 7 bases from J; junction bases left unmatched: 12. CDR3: CASSKNYSGGREQYF. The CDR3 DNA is TGTGCCAGCAGCAAGAACTATAGCGGGGGTAGGGAGCAGTACTTC.

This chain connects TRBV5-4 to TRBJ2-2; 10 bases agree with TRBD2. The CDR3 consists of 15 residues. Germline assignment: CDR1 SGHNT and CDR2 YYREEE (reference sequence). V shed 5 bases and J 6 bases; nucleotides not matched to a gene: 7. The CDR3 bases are TGTGCCAGCAGTTCCGGGACTAGCGTCTCCGGGGAGCTGTTTTTT. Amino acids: CASSSGTSVSGELFF.

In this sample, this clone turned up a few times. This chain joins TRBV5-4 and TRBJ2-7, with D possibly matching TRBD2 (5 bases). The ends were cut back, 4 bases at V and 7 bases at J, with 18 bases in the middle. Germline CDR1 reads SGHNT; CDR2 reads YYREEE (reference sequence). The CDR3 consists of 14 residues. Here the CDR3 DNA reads TGTGCCAGCAGCGGGAGTGGGTGGCGCCGGGAGCAGTACTTC. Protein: CASSGSGWRREQYF. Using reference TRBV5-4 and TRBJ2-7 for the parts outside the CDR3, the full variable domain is ETGVTQSPTHLIKTRGQQVTLRCSSQSGHNTVSWYQQALGQGPQFIFQYYREEENGRGNFPPRFSGLQFPNYSSELNVNALELDDSALYLCASSGSGWRREQYFGPGTRLTVT.

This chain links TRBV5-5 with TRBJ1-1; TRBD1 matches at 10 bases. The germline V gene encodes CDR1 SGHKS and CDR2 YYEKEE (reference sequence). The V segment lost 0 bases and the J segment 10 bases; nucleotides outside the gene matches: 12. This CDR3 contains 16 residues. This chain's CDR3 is CASSLEPGQGRGRAFF. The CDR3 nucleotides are TGTGCCAGCAGCTTGGAGCCGGGACAGGGGCGGGGAAGAGCTTTCTTT.

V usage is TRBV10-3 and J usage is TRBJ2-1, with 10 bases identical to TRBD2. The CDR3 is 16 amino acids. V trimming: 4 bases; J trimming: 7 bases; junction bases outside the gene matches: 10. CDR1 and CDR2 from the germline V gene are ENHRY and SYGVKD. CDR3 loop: CAISVASGSSGNEQFF. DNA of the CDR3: TGTGCCATCAGTGTTGCTAGCGGGAGCTCGGGGAATGAGCAGTTCTTC.

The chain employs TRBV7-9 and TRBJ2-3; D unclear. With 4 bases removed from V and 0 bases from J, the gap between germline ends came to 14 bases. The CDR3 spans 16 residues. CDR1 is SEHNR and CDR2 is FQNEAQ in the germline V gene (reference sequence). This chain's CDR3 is CASSYTVTASTDTQYF. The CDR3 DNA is TGTGCCAGCAGCTACACAGTTACCGCTAGCACAGATACGCAGTATTTT.

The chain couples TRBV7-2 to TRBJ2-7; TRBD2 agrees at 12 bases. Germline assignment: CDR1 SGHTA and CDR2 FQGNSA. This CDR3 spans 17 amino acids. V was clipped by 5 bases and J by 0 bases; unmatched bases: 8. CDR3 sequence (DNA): TGTGCCAGCAGCCCTTGGACTAGCGGGGCGGGCTCCTACGAGCAGTACTTC. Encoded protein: CASSPWTSGAGSYEQYF.

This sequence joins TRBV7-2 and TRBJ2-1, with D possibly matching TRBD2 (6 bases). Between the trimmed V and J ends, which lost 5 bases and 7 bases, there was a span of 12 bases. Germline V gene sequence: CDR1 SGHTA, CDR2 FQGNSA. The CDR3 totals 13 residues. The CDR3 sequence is CASSREIRNEQFF. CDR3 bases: TGTGCCAGCAGCCGGGAGATCAGGAATGAGCAGTTCTTC. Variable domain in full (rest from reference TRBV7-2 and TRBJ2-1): GAGVSQSPSNKVTEKGKDVELRCDPISGHTALYWYRQSLGQGLEFLIYFQGNSAPDKSGLPSDRFSAERTGGSVSTLTIQRTQQEDSAVYLCASSREIRNEQFFGPGTRLTVL.

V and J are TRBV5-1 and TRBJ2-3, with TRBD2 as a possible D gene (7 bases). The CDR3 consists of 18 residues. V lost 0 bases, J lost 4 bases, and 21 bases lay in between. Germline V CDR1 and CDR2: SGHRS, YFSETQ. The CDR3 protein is CASSLVQGGGIAADTQYF. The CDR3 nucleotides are TGCGCCAGCAGCTTGGTGCAGGGAGGGGGTATAGCTGCAGATACGCAGTATTTT.

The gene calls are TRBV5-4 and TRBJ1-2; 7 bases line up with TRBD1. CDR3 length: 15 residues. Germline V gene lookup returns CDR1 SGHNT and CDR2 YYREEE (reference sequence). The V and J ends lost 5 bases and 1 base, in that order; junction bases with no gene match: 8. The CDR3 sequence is CASRSGDRINYGYTF. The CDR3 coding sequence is TGTGCCAGCAGATCCGGGGACAGAATTAACTATGGCTACACCTTC.

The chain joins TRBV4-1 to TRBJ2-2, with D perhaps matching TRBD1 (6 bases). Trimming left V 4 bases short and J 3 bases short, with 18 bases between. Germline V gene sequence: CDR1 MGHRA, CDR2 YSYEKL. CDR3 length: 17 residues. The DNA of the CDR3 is TGCGCCAGCAGCCTTTCCGACAGGCTTATAGACACCGGGGAGCTGTTTTTT. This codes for CASSLSDRLIDTGELFF.

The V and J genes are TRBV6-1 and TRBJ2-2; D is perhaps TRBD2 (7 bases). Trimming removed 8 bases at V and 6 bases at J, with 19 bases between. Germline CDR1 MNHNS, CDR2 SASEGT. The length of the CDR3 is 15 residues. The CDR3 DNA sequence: TGTGCCAGCCCCTGGGGGAAGGGGGGGGCCGGGGAGCTGTTTTTT. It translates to CASPWGKGGAGELFF.

CDR3 DNA sequence: TGTGCCAGCAGCAGGACTAGCGGGAGTGGGGAGCAGTACTTC. This sequence encodes CASSRTSGSGEQYF. This sequence joins TRBV7-2 and TRBJ2-7; TRBD2 aligns across 13 bases. Trimming took 5 bases from V and 7 from J; bases not matched to a gene: 5. Germline V lookup: CDR1 SGHTA, CDR2 FQGNSA. The CDR3 contains 14 residues. The whole variable domain, filled in from reference TRBV7-2 and TRBJ2-7, reads GAGVSQSPSNKVTEKGKDVELRCDPISGHTALYWYRQSLGQGLEFLIYFQGNSAPDKSGLPSDRFSAERTGGSVSTLTIQRTQQEDSAVYLCASSRTSGSGEQYFGPGTRLTVT.

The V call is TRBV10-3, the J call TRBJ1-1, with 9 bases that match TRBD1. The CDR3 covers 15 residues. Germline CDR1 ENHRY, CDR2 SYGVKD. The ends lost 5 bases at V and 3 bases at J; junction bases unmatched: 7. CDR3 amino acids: CAISPGQGVDTEAFF. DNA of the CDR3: TGTGCCATCAGTCCGGGACAGGGTGTGGACACTGAAGCTTTCTTT.

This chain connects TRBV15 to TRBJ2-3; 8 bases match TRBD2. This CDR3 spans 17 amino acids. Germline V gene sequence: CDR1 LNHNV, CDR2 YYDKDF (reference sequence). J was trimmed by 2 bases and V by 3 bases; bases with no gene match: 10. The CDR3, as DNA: TGTGCCACCAGCAGGCGGGGGAGCGGGGGAATCACAGATACGCAGTATTTT. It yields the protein CATSRRGSGGITDTQYF.

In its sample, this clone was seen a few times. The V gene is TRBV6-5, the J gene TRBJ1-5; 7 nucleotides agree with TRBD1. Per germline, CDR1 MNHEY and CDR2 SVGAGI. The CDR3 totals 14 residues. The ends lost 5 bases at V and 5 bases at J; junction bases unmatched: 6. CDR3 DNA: TGTGCCAGCAGTCAGGAGGGACAGTATCAGCCCCAGCATTTT. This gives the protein CASSQEGQYQPQHF.

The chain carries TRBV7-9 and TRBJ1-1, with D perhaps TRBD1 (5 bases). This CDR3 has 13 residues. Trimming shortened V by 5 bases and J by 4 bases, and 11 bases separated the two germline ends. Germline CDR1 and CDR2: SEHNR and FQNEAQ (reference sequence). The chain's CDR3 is CASSPLGGTEAFF. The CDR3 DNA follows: TGTGCCAGCAGCCCGTTGGGGGGCACTGAAGCTTTCTTT.

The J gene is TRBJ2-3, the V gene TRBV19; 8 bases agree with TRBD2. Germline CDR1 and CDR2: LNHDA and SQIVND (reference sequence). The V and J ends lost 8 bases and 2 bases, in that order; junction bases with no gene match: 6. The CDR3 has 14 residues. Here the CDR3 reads CASSSGSVTDTQYF. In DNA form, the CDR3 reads TGTGCCAGTTCGAGCGGGAGCGTCACAGATACGCAGTATTTT.

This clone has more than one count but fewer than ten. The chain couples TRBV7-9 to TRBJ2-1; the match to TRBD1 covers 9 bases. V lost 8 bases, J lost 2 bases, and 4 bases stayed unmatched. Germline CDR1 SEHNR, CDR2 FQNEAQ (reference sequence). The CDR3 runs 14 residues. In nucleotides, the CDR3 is TGTGCCAGCGGTAGACAGGGGGCCTACAATGAGCAGTTCTTC. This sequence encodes CASGRQGAYNEQFF.

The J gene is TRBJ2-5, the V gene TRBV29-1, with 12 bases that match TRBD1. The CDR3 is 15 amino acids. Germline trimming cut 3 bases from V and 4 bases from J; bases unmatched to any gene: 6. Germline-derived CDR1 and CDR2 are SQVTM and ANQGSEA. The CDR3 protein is CSVDAGTGGVETQYF. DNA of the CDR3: TGCAGCGTTGATGCCGGGACAGGGGGCGTAGAGACCCAGTACTTC.

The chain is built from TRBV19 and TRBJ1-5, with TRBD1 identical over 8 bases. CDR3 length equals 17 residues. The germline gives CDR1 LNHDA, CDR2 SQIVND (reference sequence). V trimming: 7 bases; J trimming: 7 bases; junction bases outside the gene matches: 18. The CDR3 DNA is TGTGCCAGTAAAAGGGGATCGGACAGGGCTCCACTCCAGCCCCAGCATTTT. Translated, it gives CASKRGSDRAPLQPQHF.